This T cell receptor (beta chain) comes out of a study of T cells in Graves' hyperthyroidism and ophthalmopathy. Study outcomes and limitations: Using 13 V-J features, a model discriminated ophthalmopathy from stable hyperthyroidism.

TCR beta CDR3 regions were amplified from RNA. RT-PCR in the first round (using the HTBI primer set) targeted the TCR CDR3. One entry per CDR3 protein results from TCRdb running MiXCR on the multiplex PCR reads. The sample shows roughly 350,000 distinct CDR3 sequences, approximately 13% of them seen only once. This CDR3 contains 17 residues. The germline V gene encodes CDR1 GTSNPN and CDR2 SVGIG (reference sequence). V was clipped by 3 bases and J by 0 bases; unmatched bases: 13. Exclusion criteria comprised uncontrolled infection, other autoimmune disease, pregnancy or lactation. Worth noting for this clonotype: Its cognate antigen is unknown.

The sequence was obtained from a woman in her 30s with Graves' hyperthyroidism. The chain links TRBV30 to TRBJ2-7, with 8 nucleotides matching TRBD1. The sequencing sample was made of blood. The chain's CDR3 is CAWRKPDRGRPSYEQYF. The CDR3 DNA follows: TGTGCCTGGAGGAAACCTGACAGGGGCCGTCCCTCCTACGAGCAGTACTTC. The full variable domain, its missing parts supplied by reference TRBV30 and TRBJ2-7, is SQTIHQWPATLVQPVGSPLSLECTVEGTSNPNLYWYRQAAGRGLQLLFYSVGIGQISSEVPQNLSASRPQDRQFILSSKKLLLSDSGFYLCAWRKPDRGRPSYEQYFGPGTRLTVT.